One TCR beta chain is described in this entry. This clonotype was seen at least ten times. Its antigen is not yet known. The record has no base qualities; no much larger clone is one base away. This sample is part of a study of T cell repertoires in cytomegalovirus infection (dated by TCRdb to about 2019). The study in broad terms: The peptide stimulations were aimed at well-studied HLA-B-restricted epitopes as well as recently identified HLA-C-restricted CMV epitopes, whose presentation resists viral immunomodulation. The HLA type of each donor mattered for the analysis, because public TCR beta signatures pointed to carriage of CMV infection along with the matching HLA type.

The data were produced on an Illumina HiSeq 1500. TCRdb ran its own pipeline on the public reads, namely fastp trimming at Q25 and MiXCR clone calling, and kept in-frame beta chains. All rows with the same CDR3 protein become a single entry with the most common DNA and genes. The sample table records hundreds of thousands of distinct CDR3 sequences; 25% to 30% of these occur just once. In total, the top ten clones hold 15% to 20% of the sample. Germline trimming amounts to 5 bases on V and 6 bases on J, with 13 as the count of junction bases outside the gene matches. The CDR3 numbers 16 residues from cysteine through phenylalanine. This entry keeps only the CDR3 DNA: 48 bases, framed from base 1. CDR1 SEHNR and CDR2 FQNEAQ are derived from the germline V gene (reference sequence). In light of the paper, this sample's treatment or condition label describes: in vitro stimulation with specific CMV peptide epitopes to enrich CMV-specific T cells.

Summary of the overall study and its limitations: In both this cohort and an independent roughly 350-donor cohort, the cumulative frequency of public TCR beta family members distinguished carriers of CMV infection plus the relevant HLA type. The ex vivo response was dominated by HLA-C-restricted CMV-specific TCR beta clonotypes, which also provided the single most frequent clonotype in two of eight donors.

This material consisted of cultured PBMCs, taken from culture after CMV antigen stimulation. The receptor was isolated from a human donor in good health (CMV status not recorded). Some clones in this sample may be carry-over from other donors' samples. This chain joins TRBV7-9 to TRBJ2-1; 7 middle bases align to TRBD2. The nucleotide sequence is TGTGCCAGCAGCCCCAAGGGCGGGGGTAGGGGCAATGAGCAGTTCTTC. This translates into CASSPKGGGRGNEQFF.